This T cell receptor beta chain was sequenced in a study of response to subunit inactivated influenza vaccine. This clonotype was counted at least ten times. Its antigen is not known. In TCRdb, the RT-PCR reads were re-called with MiXCR into one record per CDR3 protein. Seen here are some 850,000 distinct CDR3 sequences, about 18% observed once, and the top ten hold about a tenth. Regarding the study as a whole: Authors suggested that a seasonal influenza vaccination recruits few new T cells each time.

This CDR3 has 14 amino acids. J gave up 6 bases and V 4 bases, and 6 bases lay outside the gene matches. The germline V gene has CDR1 SGHRS and CDR2 YFSETQ. V gene TRBV5-1 combines with J gene TRBJ1-2, with 10 bases that match TRBD1. The sample here was PBMCs from blood, taken approximately 5 days after vaccination. The sequence was obtained from a man in his fifties or sixties who received an inactivated influenza vaccine. The chain's CDR3 is CASSAQTGGNGYTF. Here the CDR3 DNA reads TGCGCCAGCAGCGCCCAGACAGGGGGCAATGGCTACACCTTC.